The present T cell receptor beta chain was sequenced within a study of OX40 agonist ivuxolimab in advanced cancers. Study-wide points: Normalized expansion of T-cell clones was also low for some nonresponders.

TCRdb's table, derived via immunoSEQ multiplex PCR, lists solely in-frame clones and lacks some. Here the sample spans 35,000 to 45,000 clones, around nine tenths being singletons. The CDR3 runs 12 residues. Germline lookup yields CDR1 SGHTA and CDR2 FQGNSA. V was trimmed by 2 bases and J by 4 bases, leaving 5 bases between them. For this clone: No antigen is known for it. Other DNA sequences in this specimen translate into the identical CDR3.

The sequence derives from an adult with an advanced solid tumor such as melanoma, head and neck, liver or kidney cancer. The chain has TRBV7-2 and TRBJ1-1; unclear D gene. The specimen was CD4+ or CD8+ T cells sorted from blood, collected in a trial of the OX40 agonist ivuxolimab. This CDR3 reads CASSLRITEAFF. The DNA for the CDR3 is TGTGCCAGCAGCTTAAGGATCACTGAAGCTTTCTTT. Filled out from reference TRBV7-2 and TRBJ1-1, the complete variable domain reads GAGVSQSPSNKVTEKGKDVELRCDPISGHTALYWYRQSLGQGLEFLIYFQGNSAPDKSGLPSDRFSAERTGGSVSTLTIQRTQQEDSAVYLCASSLRITEAFFGQGTRLTVV.